The clone carrying this TCR beta chain was found once. The antigen is unknown. The record originates from a study of OX40 agonist ivuxolimab in advanced cancers. For the study at large: Patients' therapy was ivuxolimab, an antibody that acts as an agonist of OX40 (CD134). Findings of the study overall: The CD4+ and CD8+ T cells in the blood had expanded clonally by week 6 at 0.1 to 3.0 mg/kg.

The CDR3 is 17 residues long. V was pared by 5 bases and J by 4 bases, with 10 bases of the junction left unmatched. Germline V lookup: CDR1 SGHNT, CDR2 YENEEA. The assay was immunoSEQ multiplex PCR, and TCRdb's table has in-frame clones only and misses some. The sample records over 25,000 clones, around 90% being singletons. The sample here was CD4+ or CD8+ T cells sorted from blood, taken in a trial of the OX40 agonist ivuxolimab. The chain recombines TRBV11-3 with TRBJ2-1, with TRBD2 matching 11 bases. This receptor was obtained from an adult with an advanced solid tumor such as melanoma, head and neck, liver or kidney cancer. CDR3 bases: TGTGCCAGCAGCCTCGGGGGGACTAGCGGACAATACAATGAGCAGTTCTTC. Translating it yields CASSLGGTSGQYNEQFF. The whole variable domain, remainder taken from reference TRBV11-3 and TRBJ2-1, is EAGVVQSPRYKIIEKKQPVAFWCNPISGHNTLYWYLQNLGQGPELLIRYENEEAVDDSQLPKDRFSAERLKGVDSTLKIQPAELGDSAVYLCASSLGGTSGQYNEQFFGPGTRLTVL.